Listed here are 28 T cell receptor beta chains from one sample, sequenced in a study of T-cell memory formation after mild COVID-19. TCRdb processed the 5' RACE reads anew with MiXCR; each CDR3 protein has one entry. Here the sample spans roughly 140,000 distinct CDR3 sequences, 14% to 15% being singletons. The sequenced sample was PBMCs or a T cell subset sorted from them (not recorded which). These receptor sequences come from an adult woman who had mild COVID-19 (a few samples of this study predate the infection). Cell type and time point are not known.

The chain uses TRBV11-3 and TRBJ2-1, with 14 bases identical to TRBD2. The J segment lost 10 bases and the V segment lost 4 bases, leaving 21 bases of the junction unmatched. The CDR3 contains 20 residues. Germline assignment: CDR1 SGHNT and CDR2 YENEEA. The CDR3 DNA sequence: TGTGCCAGCAGCTGGCCGGTTTATGGACTAGCGGGAGGCTCCCTTGGAGAGCAGTTCTTC. Protein sequence: CASSWPVYGLAGGSLGEQFF.

V is TRBV29-1 and J is TRBJ1-2, with 7 bases matching TRBD1. This CDR3 comprises 16 residues. CDR1 and CDR2 (germline): SQVTM, ANQGSEA. The junction had 17 bases not matched to a gene; V was cut back by 4 bases and J by 6 bases. CDR3 region: CSVGAPGPTGTHGYTF. The CDR3 DNA reads as TGCAGCGTTGGTGCCCCTGGGCCGACAGGGACCCATGGCTACACCTTC.

By sample share, this clonotype is medium-sized. As DNA, the CDR3 is TGTGCCAGTAGCGCAGATACGCAGTATTTT. Its translation: CASSADTQYF. V usage is TRBV7-9 and J usage is TRBJ2-3; D perhaps matches TRBD2 (5 bases). CDR1 is SEHNR and CDR2 is FQNEAQ in the germline V gene (reference sequence). CDR3 length: 10 amino acids. V was clipped by 9 bases and J by 4 bases, with 5 bases between them. Based on the CDR3 plus reference TRBV7-9 and TRBJ2-3, the full variable domain is DTGVSQNPRHKITKRGQNVTFRCDPISEHNRLYWYRQTLGQGPEFLTYFQNEAQLEKSRLLSDRFSAERPKGSFSTLEIQRTEQGDSAMYLCASSADTQYFGPGTRLTVL.

This clonotype turned up a few times. The chain couples TRBV6-2 or TRBV6-3 to TRBJ2-7; D is unresolved. Per the germline V gene, CDR1 is MNHEY and CDR2 is SVGEGT. V was cut by 6 bases and J by 3 bases, with 21 bases left in between. There are 16 residues in the CDR3. Here the CDR3 DNA reads TGTGCCAGCAGGACCCTCTTTCCGCCGGAGAGCTACGAGCAGTACTTC. This sequence encodes CASRTLFPPESYEQYF.

This clonotype appeared a few times. The rearrangement joins TRBV6-6 to TRBJ2-7; D is uncertain. The V gene lost 0 bases and the J gene lost 0 bases, with 18 bases spanning the gap. Germline lookup yields CDR1 MNHNY and CDR2 SVGAGI (reference sequence). This CDR3 region has 18 residues. Here the CDR3 reads CASSYSIFSLELSYEQYF. Written as DNA, the CDR3 is TGTGCCAGCAGTTACTCGATATTTAGTCTAGAGCTCTCCTACGAGCAGTACTTC.

This rearrangement joins TRBV9 to TRBJ2-5, with TRBD2 matching 9 bases. This CDR3 has 16 residues. Germline V CDR1 and CDR2: SGDLS, YYNGEE. The J segment lost 5 bases and the V segment lost 2 bases, leaving 10 bases of the junction unmatched. The CDR3 DNA sequence: TGTGCCAGCAGCGTTGGCCTAGCGGGACTGCACGAGACCCAGTACTTC. Residues: CASSVGLAGLHETQYF.

The chain combines TRBV11-2 with TRBJ2-1, with D uncertain. Looked up from germline, CDR1 is SGHAT and CDR2 is FQNNGV. V lost 5 bases to trimming and J lost 5 bases, with 10 bases between them. This CDR3 contains 13 residues. CDR3 amino acids: CASSRQLNNEQFF. The CDR3 nucleotides are TGTGCCAGCAGCAGGCAACTCAACAATGAGCAGTTCTTC.

The CDR3 bases are TGTGCCAGCAGCTTGGGAAGGACGGACTATGGCTACACCTTC. It yields the protein CASSLGRTDYGYTF. The chain combines TRBV5-5 with TRBJ1-2; unclear D gene. The V end was cut by 0 bases, the J end by 3 bases, with 9 bases between. The germline CDR1 and CDR2 sequences are SGHKS and YYEKEE (reference sequence). This CDR3 is 14 amino acids long.

This clonotype came up a few times. This chain joins TRBV7-9 and TRBJ1-6; D uncertain. From germline, CDR1 is SEHNR and CDR2 FQNEAQ (reference sequence). Trimming took off 11 bases at V and 14 bases at J, with 13 bases between the two ends. The CDR3 covers 10 residues. In DNA, the CDR3 is TGTGCCCCTCGGCGGGTAGCCCTCCACTTT. Translating gives CAPRRVALHF. The entire variable domain, with the rest obtained from reference TRBV7-9 and TRBJ1-6, is as follows: DTGVSQNPRHKITKRGQNVTFRCDPISEHNRLYWYRQTLGQGPEFLTYFQNEAQLEKSRLLSDRFSAERPKGSFSTLEIQRTEQGDSAMYLCAPRRVALHFGNGTRLTVT.

The rearrangement uses TRBV7-6 and TRBJ2-3, with 7 positions matching TRBD1. CDR1 is SGHVS, CDR2 FNYEAQ, per germline. J was trimmed by 7 bases and V by 1 base; bases with no gene match: 8. This CDR3 region has 15 residues. This CDR3 is CASSLVDRVRHTQYF. CDR3 in DNA: TGTGCCAGCAGCTTAGTAGACAGGGTACGACATACGCAGTATTTT.

The V and J genes are TRBV15 and TRBJ2-1, with D possibly called TRBD1 or TRBD2 (5 bases each). The length of the CDR3 is 16 residues. V lost 7 bases and J lost 0, with 16 bases in between. CDR1 is LNHNV and CDR2 is YYDKDF in the germline V gene (reference sequence). The CDR3 loop reads CATTQSWGSSYNEQFF. CDR3 sequence (DNA): TGTGCCACCACCCAGAGTTGGGGGAGCTCCTACAATGAGCAGTTCTTC.

This clonotype occurred a few times. The V and J genes are TRBV30 and TRBJ2-1; the D gene could be TRBD1 or TRBD2 (5 bases each). Germline CDR1 and CDR2: GTSNPN and SVGIG (reference sequence). V lost 3 bases and J lost 10, with 13 bases in between. The CDR3 runs 12 residues. CDR3 sequence (DNA): TGTGCCTGGAGCGGGGACCGTCTCGAGCAGTTCTTC. Translation: CAWSGDRLEQFF.

The rearrangement uses TRBV5-1 and TRBJ2-7; 7 bases match TRBD1. This CDR3 contains 13 residues. With 4 bases clipped from V and 6 bases from J, the junction kept 7 bases outside the gene matches. The germline gives CDR1 SGHRS, CDR2 YFSETQ. CDR3 loop: CASSADRVGEQYF. CDR3 coding DNA: TGCGCCAGCAGCGCAGACAGGGTTGGCGAGCAGTACTTC.

This clonotype came up many times. J is TRBJ1-1 and V is TRBV4-1; D perhaps matches TRBD1 (5 bases). The germline CDR1 and CDR2 sequences are MGHRA and YSYEKL. This CDR3 contains 15 residues. V dropped 0 bases and J dropped 4 bases, with 12 bases sitting between them. The CDR3 here is CASSQDWGVSTEAFF. The CDR3 coding sequence is TGCGCCAGCAGCCAAGATTGGGGGGTATCCACTGAAGCTTTCTTT.

This clonotype was detected only a few times. This chain joins TRBV7-8 and TRBJ2-6, with 8 bases fitting TRBD1. Per the germline V gene, CDR1 is SGHVS and CDR2 is FQNEAQ. V was clipped by 5 bases and J by 0 bases; unmatched bases: 9. This CDR3 is 18 amino acids long. The CDR3 DNA is TGTGCCAGCAGCCTTCCGGGACAGGAAGGCTCTGGGGCCAACGTCCTGACTTTC. This sequence encodes CASSLPGQEGSGANVLTF.

This clonotype was seen only a few times. The gene calls are TRBV4-1 and TRBJ2-7; D possibly uses TRBD1 or TRBD2 (5 bases each). This CDR3 is 15 amino acids long. V gave up 1 base and J gave up 0 bases, with 10 bases separating them. Germline V gene lookup returns CDR1 MGHRA and CDR2 YSYEKL. The CDR3 loop reads CASSQGDAVSYEQYF. CDR3 sequence (DNA): TGCGCCAGCAGCCAAGGGGACGCTGTCTCCTACGAGCAGTACTTC.

The rearrangement links TRBV12-3 or TRBV12-4 to TRBJ2-2, with 9 positions matching TRBD1. The ends lost 5 bases at V and 3 bases at J; junction bases unmatched: 4. This CDR3 spans 15 amino acids. The CDR3 coding sequence is TGTGCCAGCAGTACGACAGGGGGGGACACCGGGGAGCTGTTTTTT. This codes for CASSTTGGDTGELFF.

The chain uses TRBV7-2 and TRBJ2-7; D is undetermined. The length of the CDR3 is 13 residues. The germline V gene encodes CDR1 SGHTA and CDR2 FQGNSA. The ends were cut back, 1 base at V and 3 bases at J, with 7 bases in the middle. The CDR3 is CASSLEPDYEQYF. The CDR3 DNA follows: TGTGCCAGCAGCTTAGAACCCGACTACGAGCAGTACTTC.

This clonotype was seen a handful of times. The chain recombines TRBV6-5 with TRBJ2-1, with unresolved D. Germline V gene data show CDR1 as MNHEY and CDR2 as SVGAGI. The CDR3 has 14 residues. Trimming cost V 0 bases and J 4 bases, with 7 bases left between them. CDR3 in amino acids: CASSYSPAYNEQFF. In DNA, the CDR3 is TGTGCCAGCAGTTACTCCCCAGCTTACAATGAGCAGTTCTTC.

This clonotype was seen only a few times. The chain employs TRBV13 and TRBJ2-7, with TRBD2 as a possible D gene (5 bases). V lost 4 bases and J 9 bases, leaving 22 bases between the germline ends. The CDR3 is made up of 15 amino acids. Germline V gene data show CDR1 as PRHDT and CDR2 as FYEKMQ (reference sequence). The DNA for the CDR3 is TGTGCCAGCAGCTCCACAACGGCAAGGGTGGCGGGGCAGTACTTC. Its protein is CASSSTTARVAGQYF.

This clonotype occurred many times. This chain uses TRBV6-5 with TRBJ2-7; 7 bases map to TRBD1. CDR1 is MNHEY and CDR2 is SVGAGI in the germline V gene. The length of the CDR3 is 14 residues. Losses at the gene ends were 5 bases for V and 6 bases for J; bases not matched to a gene: 10. The CDR3 protein is CASSQSGTVSEQYF. The DNA for the CDR3 is TGTGCCAGCAGTCAATCCGGGACAGTCTCCGAGCAGTACTTC.

The chain is built from TRBV30 and TRBJ1-2; perhaps TRBD1 as D (5 bases). Trimming stripped 1 base from V and 3 bases from J, with 15 bases between. The length of the CDR3 is 15 residues. CDR1 is GTSNPN and CDR2 is SVGIG in the germline V gene (reference sequence). This CDR3 reads CAWSDFQGADYGYTF. CDR3 nucleotides: TGTGCCTGGAGTGATTTTCAAGGGGCGGACTATGGCTACACCTTC.

The chain is built from TRBV7-9 and TRBJ2-3, with 9 positions matching TRBD2. The germline CDR1 and CDR2 sequences are SEHNR and FQNEAQ (reference sequence). This CDR3 contains 18 residues. The J segment lost 1 base and the V segment lost 2 bases, leaving 10 bases of the junction unmatched. The CDR3, as DNA: TGTGCCAGCAGCTTAAAAACGGCTAGCGGGGCCCGCACAGATACGCAGTATTTT. Protein sequence: CASSLKTASGARTDTQYF.

This clonotype appeared a few times. The gene calls are TRBV7-9 and TRBJ1-1; D gene unclear. The CDR3 covers 12 residues. The germline V and J ends were trimmed by 6 bases and 4 bases, with 9 bases remaining between them. Germline V lookup: CDR1 SEHNR, CDR2 FQNEAQ (reference sequence). CDR3 sequence (DNA): TGTGCCAGCAGGACTTCCCTCACTGAAGCTTTCTTT. Its protein is CASRTSLTEAFF.

This clonotype was seen more than once but under ten times. The rearrangement uses TRBV6-6 and TRBJ1-1; D remains ambiguous. Germline assignment: CDR1 MNHNY and CDR2 SVGAGI (reference sequence). Trimming cost V 3 bases and J 7 bases, with 9 bases left between them. The CDR3 has 12 residues. CDR3 sequence: CASSYKRGEAFF. In DNA form, the CDR3 reads TGTGCCAGCAGTTATAAGCGGGGTGAAGCTTTCTTT.

This clonotype has ten or more counts. V and J are TRBV25-1 and TRBJ1-2; D gene unclear. This CDR3 has 13 amino acids. Germline V gene data show CDR1 as MGHDK and CDR2 as SYGVNS. V was trimmed by 3 bases and J by 1 base, leaving 6 bases between them. CDR3 in amino acids: CASSDWDNYGYTF. The CDR3 DNA sequence: TGTGCCAGCAGTGATTGGGATAACTATGGCTACACCTTC.

This chain uses TRBV9 with TRBJ2-7, with D possibly matching TRBD2 (5 bases). V dropped 4 bases and J dropped 2 bases, with 16 bases sitting between them. The CDR3 contains 15 residues. Germline values: CDR1 SGDLS, CDR2 YYNGEE. The CDR3 is CASSPSDWNPYEQYF. As DNA, the CDR3 is TGTGCCAGCAGCCCCTCGGACTGGAACCCCTACGAGCAGTACTTC.

This clonotype was counted between two and nine times. The chain couples TRBV9 to TRBJ2-1, with D possibly matching TRBD2 (6 bases). Trimming took off 3 bases at V and 8 bases at J, with 27 bases between the two ends. Germline-derived CDR1 and CDR2 are SGDLS and YYNGEE. The CDR3 sequence is 18 residues long. Here the CDR3 DNA reads TGTGCCAGCAGCGCGGGGTTGGGCGGGACGGGTCTCCTCGATGAGCAGTTCTTC. Its protein is CASSAGLGGTGLLDEQFF.